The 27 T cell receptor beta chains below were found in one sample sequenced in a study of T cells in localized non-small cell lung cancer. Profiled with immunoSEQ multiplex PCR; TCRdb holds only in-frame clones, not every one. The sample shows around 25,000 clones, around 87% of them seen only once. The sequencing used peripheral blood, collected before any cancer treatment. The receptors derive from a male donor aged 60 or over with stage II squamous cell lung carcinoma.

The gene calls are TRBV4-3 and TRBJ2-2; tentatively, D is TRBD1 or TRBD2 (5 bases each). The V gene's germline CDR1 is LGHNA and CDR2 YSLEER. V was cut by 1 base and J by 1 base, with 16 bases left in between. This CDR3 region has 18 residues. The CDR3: CASSQAPWGRLNTGELFF. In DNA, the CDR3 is TGCGCCAGCAGCCAAGCGCCCTGGGGGAGACTGAACACCGGGGAGCTGTTTTTT.

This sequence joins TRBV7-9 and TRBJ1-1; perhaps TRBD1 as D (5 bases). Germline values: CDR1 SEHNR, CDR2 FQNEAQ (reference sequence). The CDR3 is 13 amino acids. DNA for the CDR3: TGTGCACAGGTCGATGAGGGATCAGCTGAAGCTTTCTTT. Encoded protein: CAQVDEGSAEAFF.

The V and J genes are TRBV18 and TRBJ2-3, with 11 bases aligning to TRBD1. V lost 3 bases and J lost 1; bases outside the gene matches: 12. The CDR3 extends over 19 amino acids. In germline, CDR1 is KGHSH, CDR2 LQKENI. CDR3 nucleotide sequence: TGTGCCAGCTCACCTTCCCGGACAGGGGGCGAAGGCGGCACAGATACGCAGTATTTT. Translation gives CASSPSRTGGEGGTDTQYF.

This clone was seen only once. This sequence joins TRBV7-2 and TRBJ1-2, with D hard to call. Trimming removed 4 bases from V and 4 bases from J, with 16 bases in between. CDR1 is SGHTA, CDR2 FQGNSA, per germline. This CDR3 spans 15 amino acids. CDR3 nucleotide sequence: TGTGCCAGCAGCTCCTCACAACAGTCTCGCTATGGCTACACCTTC. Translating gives CASSSSQQSRYGYTF.

The CDR3 protein is CASSPSGASTDTQYF. The CDR3, as DNA: TGTGCCAGCAGCCCCAGCGGGGCTAGCACAGATACGCAGTATTTT. The chain carries TRBV9 and TRBJ2-3; 7 nucleotides agree with TRBD2. The V gene end was trimmed by 4 bases and the J gene end by 0 bases; junction bases not matched to a gene: 5. The CDR3 spans 15 residues. Germline CDR1 and CDR2: SGDLS and YYNGEE. The whole variable domain, remainder taken from reference TRBV9 and TRBJ2-3, is DSGVTQTPKHLITATGQRVTLRCSPRSGDLSVYWYQQSLDQGLQFLIQYYNGEERAKGNILERFSAQQFPDLHSELNLSSLELGDSALYFCASSPSGASTDTQYFGPGTRLTVL.

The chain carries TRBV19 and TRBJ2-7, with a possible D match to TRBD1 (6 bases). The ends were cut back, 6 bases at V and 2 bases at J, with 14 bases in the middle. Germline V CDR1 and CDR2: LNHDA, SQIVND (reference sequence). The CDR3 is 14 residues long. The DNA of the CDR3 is TGTGCCAGTAGCTCCGGACAGACCGCCTACGAGCAGTACTTC. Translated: CASSSGQTAYEQYF.

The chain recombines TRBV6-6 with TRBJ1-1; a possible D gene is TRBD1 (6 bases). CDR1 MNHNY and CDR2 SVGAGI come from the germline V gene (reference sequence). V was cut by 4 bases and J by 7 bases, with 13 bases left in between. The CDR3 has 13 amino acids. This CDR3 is CASSLAGAIEAFF. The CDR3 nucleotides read TGTGCCAGCAGTTTGGCGGGGGCGATTGAAGCTTTCTTT.

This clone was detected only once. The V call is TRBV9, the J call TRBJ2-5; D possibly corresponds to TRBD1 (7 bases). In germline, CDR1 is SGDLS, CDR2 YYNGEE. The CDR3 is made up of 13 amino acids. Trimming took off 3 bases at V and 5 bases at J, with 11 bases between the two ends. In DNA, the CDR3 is TGTGCCAGCAGCGCAGGGGGGATCGAGACCCAGTACTTC. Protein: CASSAGGIETQYF.

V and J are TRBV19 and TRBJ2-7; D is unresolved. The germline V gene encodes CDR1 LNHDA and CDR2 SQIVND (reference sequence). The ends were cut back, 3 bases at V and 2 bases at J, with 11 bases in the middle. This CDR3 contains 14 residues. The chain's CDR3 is CASSIQVGTYEQYF. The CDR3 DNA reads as TGTGCCAGTAGTATCCAGGTGGGGACCTACGAGCAGTACTTC.

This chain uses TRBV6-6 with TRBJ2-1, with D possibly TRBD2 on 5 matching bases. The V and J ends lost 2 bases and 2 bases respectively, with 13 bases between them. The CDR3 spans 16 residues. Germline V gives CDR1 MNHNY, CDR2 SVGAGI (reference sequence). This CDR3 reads CASSYTEGLTYNEQFF. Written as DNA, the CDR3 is TGTGCCAGCAGTTACACAGAGGGTCTAACCTACAATGAGCAGTTCTTC.

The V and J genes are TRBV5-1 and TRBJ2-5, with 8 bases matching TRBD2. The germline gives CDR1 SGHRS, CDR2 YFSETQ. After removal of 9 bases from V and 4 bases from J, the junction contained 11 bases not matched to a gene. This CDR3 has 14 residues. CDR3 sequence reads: CAITLPTSAETQYF. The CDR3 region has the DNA TGCGCCATCACCTTACCGACTAGCGCAGAGACCCAGTACTTC.

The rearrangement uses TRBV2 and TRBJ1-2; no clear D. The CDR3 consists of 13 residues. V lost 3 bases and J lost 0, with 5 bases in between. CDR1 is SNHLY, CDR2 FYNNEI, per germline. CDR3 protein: CASSDNPNYGYTF. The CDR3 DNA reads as TGTGCCAGCAGTGACAACCCTAACTATGGCTACACCTTC.

The CDR3 region is CAWGRGAYEQYF. CDR3 sequence (DNA): TGTGCCTGGGGCAGGGGCGCCTACGAGCAGTACTTC. V and J are TRBV30 and TRBJ2-7; the D gene is possibly TRBD1 (6 bases). Germline lookup yields CDR1 GTSNPN and CDR2 SVGIG (reference sequence). The CDR3 covers 12 residues. V gave up 5 bases and J gave up 2 bases, with 10 bases separating them.

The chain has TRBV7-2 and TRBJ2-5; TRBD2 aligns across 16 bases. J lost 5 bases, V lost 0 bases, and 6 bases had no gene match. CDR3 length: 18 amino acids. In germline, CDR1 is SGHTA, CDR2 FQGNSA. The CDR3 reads CASSLAGGTSGGAETQYF. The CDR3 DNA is TGTGCCAGCAGCTTAGCGGGAGGGACTAGCGGGGGGGCGGAGACCCAGTACTTC.

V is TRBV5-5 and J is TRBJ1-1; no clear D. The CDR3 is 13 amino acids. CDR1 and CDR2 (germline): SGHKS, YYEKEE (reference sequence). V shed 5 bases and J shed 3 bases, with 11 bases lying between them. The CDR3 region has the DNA TGTGCCAGCAGAGCAGGTGCGGACACTGAAGCTTTCTTT. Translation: CASRAGADTEAFF.

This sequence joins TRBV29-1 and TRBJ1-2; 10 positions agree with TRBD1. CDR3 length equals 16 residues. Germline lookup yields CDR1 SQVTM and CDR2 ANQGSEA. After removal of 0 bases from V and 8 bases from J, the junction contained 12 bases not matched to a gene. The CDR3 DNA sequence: TGCAGCGTTGAAGATGGGGGCGGGACAGGGGCGCAGGGCTACACCTTC. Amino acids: CSVEDGGGTGAQGYTF.

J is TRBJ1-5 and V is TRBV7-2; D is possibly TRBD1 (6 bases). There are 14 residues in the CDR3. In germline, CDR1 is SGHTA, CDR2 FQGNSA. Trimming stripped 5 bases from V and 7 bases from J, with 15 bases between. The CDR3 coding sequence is TGTGCCAGCAGCCCACAGGGAGGGAAACAGCCCCAGCATTTT. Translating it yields CASSPQGGKQPQHF. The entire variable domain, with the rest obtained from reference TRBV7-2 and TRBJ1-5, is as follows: GAGVSQSPSNKVTEKGKDVELRCDPISGHTALYWYRQSLGQGLEFLIYFQGNSAPDKSGLPSDRFSAERTGGSVSTLTIQRTQQEDSAVYLCASSPQGGKQPQHFGDGTRLSIL.

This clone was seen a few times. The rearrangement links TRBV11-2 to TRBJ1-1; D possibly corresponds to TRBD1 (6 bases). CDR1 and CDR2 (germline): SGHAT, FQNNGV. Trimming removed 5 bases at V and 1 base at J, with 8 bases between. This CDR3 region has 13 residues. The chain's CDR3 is CASSQQGNTEAFF. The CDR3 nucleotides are TGTGCCAGCAGCCAACAGGGGAACACTGAAGCTTTCTTT.

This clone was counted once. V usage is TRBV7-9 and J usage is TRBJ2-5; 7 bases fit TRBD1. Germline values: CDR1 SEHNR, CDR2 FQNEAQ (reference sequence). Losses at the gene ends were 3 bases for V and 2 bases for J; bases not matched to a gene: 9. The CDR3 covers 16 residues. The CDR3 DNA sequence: TGTGCCAGCAGCTTTGAAGACAGGGTAGGACAAGAGACCCAGTACTTC. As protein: CASSFEDRVGQETQYF.

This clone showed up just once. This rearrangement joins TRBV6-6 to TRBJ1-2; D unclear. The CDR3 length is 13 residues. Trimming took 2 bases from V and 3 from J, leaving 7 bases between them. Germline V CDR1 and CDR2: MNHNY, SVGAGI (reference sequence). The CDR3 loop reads CASSYERDYGYTF. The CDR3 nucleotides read TGTGCCAGCAGTTACGAAAGGGACTATGGCTACACCTTC.

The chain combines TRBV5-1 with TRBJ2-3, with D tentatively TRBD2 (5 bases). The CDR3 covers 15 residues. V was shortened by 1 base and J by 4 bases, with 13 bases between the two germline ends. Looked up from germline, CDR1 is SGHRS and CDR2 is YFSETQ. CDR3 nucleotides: TGCGCCAGCAGCTTGACTAGTGTGGCGGCAGATACGCAGTATTTT. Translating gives CASSLTSVAADTQYF.

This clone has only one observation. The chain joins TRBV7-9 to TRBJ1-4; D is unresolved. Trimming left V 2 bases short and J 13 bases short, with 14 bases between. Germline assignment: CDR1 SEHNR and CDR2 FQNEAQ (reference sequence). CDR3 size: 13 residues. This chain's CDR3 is CASSLRQGGGLFF. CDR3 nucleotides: TGTGCCAGCAGCTTACGACAAGGTGGTGGACTGTTTTTT.

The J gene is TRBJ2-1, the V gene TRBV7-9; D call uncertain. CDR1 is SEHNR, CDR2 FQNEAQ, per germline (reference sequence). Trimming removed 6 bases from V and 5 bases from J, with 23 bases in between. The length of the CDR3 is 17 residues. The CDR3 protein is CASSYLETDTPHNEQFF. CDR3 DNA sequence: TGTGCCAGCAGTTACTTGGAAACCGATACCCCCCACAATGAGCAGTTCTTC.

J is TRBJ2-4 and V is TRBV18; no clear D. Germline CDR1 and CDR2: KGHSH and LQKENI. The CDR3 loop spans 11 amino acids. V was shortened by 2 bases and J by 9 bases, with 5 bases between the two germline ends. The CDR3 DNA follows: TGTGCCAGCTCACCAGGACCCATTCAGTACTTC. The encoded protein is CASSPGPIQYF.

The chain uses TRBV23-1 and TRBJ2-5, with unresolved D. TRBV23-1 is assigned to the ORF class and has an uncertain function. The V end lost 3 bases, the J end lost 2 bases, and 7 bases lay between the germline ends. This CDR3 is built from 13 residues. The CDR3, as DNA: TGCGCCAGCAGTCAGGCCAGACAAGAGACCCAGTACTTC. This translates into CASSQARQETQYF.

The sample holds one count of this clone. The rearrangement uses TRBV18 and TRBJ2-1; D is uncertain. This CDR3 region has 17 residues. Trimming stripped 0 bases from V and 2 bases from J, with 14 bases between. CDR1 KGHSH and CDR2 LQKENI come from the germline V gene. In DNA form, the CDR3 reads TGTGCCAGCTCACCACCCTCCGGCAGGTTCACCTACAATGAGCAGTTCTTC. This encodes CASSPPSGRFTYNEQFF.

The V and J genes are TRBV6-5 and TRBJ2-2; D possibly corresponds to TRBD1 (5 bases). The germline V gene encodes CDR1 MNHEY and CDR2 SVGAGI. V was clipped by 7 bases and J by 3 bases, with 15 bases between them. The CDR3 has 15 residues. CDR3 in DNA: TGTGCCAGCACTCCCTTAGGGGCACACACCGGGGAGCTGTTTTTT. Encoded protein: CASTPLGAHTGELFF.